This T cell receptor beta chain is drawn from a study of T cells in Graves' hyperthyroidism and ophthalmopathy. The V gene's germline CDR1 is MNHEY and CDR2 SVGEGT. Losses at the gene ends were 10 bases for V and 3 bases for J; bases not matched to a gene: 12. The CDR3 loop spans 15 amino acids. Amplified TCR beta CDR3 regions came from RNA transcripts. TCR CDR3 underwent first-round RT-PCR with the HTBI primer set. TCRdb re-derived calls from the multiplex PCR reads in MiXCR, one entry per CDR3 protein. Of about 610,000 distinct CDR3 sequences in the sample, about 15% were seen once. It was 10 ml of fresh peripheral blood that supplied the PBMCs. Study outcomes and limitations: Most expanded thyroid clonotypes above 0.001 also appeared in blood. Stable hyperthyroidism was told apart from ophthalmopathy by a model built on 13 V-J features.

This clonotype has ten or more counts. Its matching antigen is unknown. The sequence derives from a woman in her thirties or forties with Graves' ophthalmopathy. The sequenced sample consisted of blood. This chain connects TRBV6-2 or TRBV6-3 to TRBJ2-7; 10 bases line up with TRBD2. The CDR3, as DNA: TGTGCCACCAGGCCGATCGGGACTAGCGTCTACGAGCAGTACTTC. This gives the protein CATRPIGTSVYEQYF.